This T cell receptor beta chain was retrieved from a study of blood T cells in healthy people across ages. Whole-study findings and limits: Diversity figures based on one million T cells were deemed too low.

Next came a second PCR, run for about 6 to 11 cycles, which used a sample-barcoded 5' primer along with a J-beta primer mix. A template-switch adaptor with 12 random nucleotides tagged each cDNA molecule. MiXCR, applied by TCRdb to the 5' RACE reads, yields one record per CDR3 protein. The table lists about a million distinct CDR3 sequences, more than 30% of them singletons. This CDR3 is built from 14 residues. Germline CDR1 reads LNHNV; CDR2 reads YYDKDF (reference sequence). The V gene lost 1 base and the J gene lost 4 bases, with 8 bases spanning the gap. This clonotype came up a few times. The antigen is undetermined.

The chain employs TRBV15 and TRBJ1-5, with a possible D match to TRBD1 (5 bases). The sequenced material came from blood. The sequence came from a man aged 18 to 29 in good health. CDR3: CATSRGSGNQPQHF. In DNA, the CDR3 is TGTGCCACCAGCAGAGGGTCAGGGAATCAGCCCCAGCATTTT.